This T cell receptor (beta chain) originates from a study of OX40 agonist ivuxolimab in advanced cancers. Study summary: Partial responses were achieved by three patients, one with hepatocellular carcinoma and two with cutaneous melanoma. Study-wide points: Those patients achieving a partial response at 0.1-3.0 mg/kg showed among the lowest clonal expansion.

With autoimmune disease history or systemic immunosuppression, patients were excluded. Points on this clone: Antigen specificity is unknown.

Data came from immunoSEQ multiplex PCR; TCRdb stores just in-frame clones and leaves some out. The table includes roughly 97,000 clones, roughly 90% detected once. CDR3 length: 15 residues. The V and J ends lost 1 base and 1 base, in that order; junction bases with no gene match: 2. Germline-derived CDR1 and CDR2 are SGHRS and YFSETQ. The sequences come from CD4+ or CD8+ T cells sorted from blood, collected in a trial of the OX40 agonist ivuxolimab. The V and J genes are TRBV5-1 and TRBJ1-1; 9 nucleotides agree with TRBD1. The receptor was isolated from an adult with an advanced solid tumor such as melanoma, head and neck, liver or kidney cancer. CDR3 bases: TGCGCCAGCAGCTTGCAGGGACAGGGGAACACTGAAGCTTTCTTT. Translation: CASSLQGQGNTEAFF. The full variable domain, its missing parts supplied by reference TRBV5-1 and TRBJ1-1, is KAGVTQTPRYLIKTRGQQVTLSCSPISGHRSVSWYQQTPGQGLQFLFEYFSETQRNKGNFPGRFSGRQFSNSRSEMNVSTLELGDSALYLCASSLQGQGNTEAFFGQGTRLTVV.